This T cell receptor beta chain was sequenced during a study of blood T cell repertoires in COVID-19. The length of the CDR3 is 13 residues. V lost 6 bases, J lost 0 bases, and 8 bases lay in between. Per the germline V gene, CDR1 is SGHKS and CDR2 is YYEKEE (reference sequence). In the original workflow: The assay estimated nucleated cells by amplifying reference gene primers. Sequenced by immunoSEQ multiplex PCR; TCRdb stores in-frame clones only, minus some. V and J calls plus clone size are reproduced from that table; the DNA served to infer D and trimming. Found here are 120,000 to 150,000 clones, around four fifths of them singletons; the top ten hold about 39%.

Material: peripheral blood. The receptor's source is a human donor in a cohort sampled during active COVID-19. The chain joins TRBV5-5 to TRBJ2-3; TRBD1 is a possible D gene (6 bases). The CDR3 here is CASKGQSTDTQYF. The CDR3 DNA reads TGTGCCAGCAAAGGACAGAGCACAGATACGCAGTATTTT. The full variable domain, rest sourced from reference TRBV5-5 and TRBJ2-3, is DAGVTQSPTHLIKTRGQQVTLRCSPISGHKSVSWYQQVLGQGPQFIFQYYEKEERGRGNFPDRFSARQFPNYSSELNVNALLLGDSALYLCASKGQSTDTQYFGPGTRLTVL.